This TCR beta chain is drawn from a study of blood T cells in healthy people across ages. For the second PCR, which ran for 7 to 11 cycles, a sample-barcoded 5' primer and a J-beta primer mix were used. TCRdb recomputed calls from the 5' RACE reads with MiXCR, one row per CDR3 protein. The repertoire holds about 1.4 million distinct CDR3 sequences, with approximately 59% as singletons. Points from the study as a whole: Diversity of TCR beta per million T cells declined in a roughly linear way with age.

Remarks on this clonotype: The antigen remains undetermined.

The V gene's germline CDR1 is MDHEN and CDR2 SYDVKM. This CDR3 spans 15 amino acids. J gave up 8 bases and V 2 bases, and 8 bases lay outside the gene matches. The sample taken for sequencing was blood. This receptor was taken from a man between 18 and 35 years old in good health. V gene TRBV28 combines with J gene TRBJ2-1; 8 nucleotides align to TRBD2. The chain's CDR3 is CASSLGGLVADEQFF. In DNA, the CDR3 is TGTGCCAGCAGTTTAGGGGGACTAGTTGCGGATGAGCAGTTCTTC.